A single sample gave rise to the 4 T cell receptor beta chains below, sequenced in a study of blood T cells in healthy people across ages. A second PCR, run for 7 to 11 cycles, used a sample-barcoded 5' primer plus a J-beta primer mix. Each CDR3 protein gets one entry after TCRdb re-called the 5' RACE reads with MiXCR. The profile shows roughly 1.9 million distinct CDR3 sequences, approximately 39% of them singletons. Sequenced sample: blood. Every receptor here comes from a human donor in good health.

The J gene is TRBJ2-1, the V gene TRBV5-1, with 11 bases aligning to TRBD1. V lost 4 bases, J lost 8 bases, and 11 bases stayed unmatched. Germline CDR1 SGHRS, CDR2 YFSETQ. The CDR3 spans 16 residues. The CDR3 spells CASSPTPGQGGDEQFF. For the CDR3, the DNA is TGCGCCAGCAGCCCAACACCGGGACAGGGGGGTGATGAGCAGTTCTTC.

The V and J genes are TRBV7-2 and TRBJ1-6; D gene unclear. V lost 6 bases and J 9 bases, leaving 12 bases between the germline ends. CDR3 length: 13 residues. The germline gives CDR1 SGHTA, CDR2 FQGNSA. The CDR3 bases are TGTGCCAGCAGTCAACCGTTTGGTTCACCCCTCCACTTT. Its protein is CASSQPFGSPLHF.

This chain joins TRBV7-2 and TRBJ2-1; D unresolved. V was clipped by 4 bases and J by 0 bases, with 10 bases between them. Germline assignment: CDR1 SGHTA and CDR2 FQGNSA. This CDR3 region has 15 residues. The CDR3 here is CASSSPGVSYNEQFF. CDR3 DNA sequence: TGTGCCAGCAGCTCACCCGGAGTCTCCTACAATGAGCAGTTCTTC.

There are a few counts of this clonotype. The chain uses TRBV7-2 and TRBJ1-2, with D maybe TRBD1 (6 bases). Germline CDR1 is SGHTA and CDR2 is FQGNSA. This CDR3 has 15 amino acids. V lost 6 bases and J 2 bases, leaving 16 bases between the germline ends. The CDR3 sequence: CASSTFLTGNYGYTF. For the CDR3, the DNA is TGTGCCAGCAGTACATTCTTAACAGGGAACTATGGCTACACCTTC.